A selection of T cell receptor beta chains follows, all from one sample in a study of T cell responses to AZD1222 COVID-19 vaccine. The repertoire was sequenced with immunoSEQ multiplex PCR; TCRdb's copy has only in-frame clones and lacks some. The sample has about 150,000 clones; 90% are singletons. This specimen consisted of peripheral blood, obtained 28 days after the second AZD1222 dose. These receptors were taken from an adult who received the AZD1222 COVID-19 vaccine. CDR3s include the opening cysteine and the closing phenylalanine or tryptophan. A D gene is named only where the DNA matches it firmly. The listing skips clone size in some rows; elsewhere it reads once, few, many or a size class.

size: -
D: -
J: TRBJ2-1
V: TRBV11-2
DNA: TGTGCCAGCAGCCCAAGGCAGGATTACAATGAGCAGTTCTTC
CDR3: CASSPRQDYNEQFF

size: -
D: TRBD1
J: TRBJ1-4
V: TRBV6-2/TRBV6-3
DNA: TGTGCCAGCAGTTACCCTCGACAGGGAAGAAGTGCACCTAATGAAAAACTGTTTTTT
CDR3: CASSYPRQGRSAPNEKLFF

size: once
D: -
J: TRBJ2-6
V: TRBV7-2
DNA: TGTGCCAGTAAGCGCTCTGGGGCCAACGTCCTGACTTTC
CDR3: CASKRSGANVLTF

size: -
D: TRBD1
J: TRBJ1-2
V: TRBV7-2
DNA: TGTGCCAGCAGCTTAGAACTGGGCAGGGGGGGTGGCTACACCTTC
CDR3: CASSLELGRGGGYTF

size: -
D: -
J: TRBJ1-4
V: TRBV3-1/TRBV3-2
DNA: TGTGCCAGCAGCCAAGATGGGGAAAAACTGTTTTTT
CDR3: CASSQDGEKLFF

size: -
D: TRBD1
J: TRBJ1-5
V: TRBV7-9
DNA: TGTGCCAGCAGCGAGACAGGGTACCAGCCCCAGCATTTT
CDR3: CASSETGYQPQHF

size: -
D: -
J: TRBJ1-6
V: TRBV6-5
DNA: TGTGCCAGCAGGCTACAGCTCTCACCCCTCCACTTT
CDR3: CASRLQLSPLHF

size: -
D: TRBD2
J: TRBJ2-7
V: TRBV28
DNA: TGTGCCAGCAGGAGACTAGCGGGGGGATCTATCTACGAGCAGTACTTC
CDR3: CASRRLAGGSIYEQYF

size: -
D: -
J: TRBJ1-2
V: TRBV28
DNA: TGTGCCAGCAGTGGGGGGTCAGACTATGGCTACACCTTC
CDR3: CASSGGSDYGYTF

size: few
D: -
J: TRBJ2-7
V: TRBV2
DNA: TGTGCCAGCAGTGTAATGTCCTACGAGCAGTACTTC
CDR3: CASSVMSYEQYF

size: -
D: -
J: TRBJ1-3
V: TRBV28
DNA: TGTGCCAGCAGTTTGGCTCCTGTCTCTGGAAACACCATATATTTT
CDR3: CASSLAPVSGNTIYF

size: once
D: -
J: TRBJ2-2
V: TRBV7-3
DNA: TGTGCCAGCAGCTCTCCGGGGGCTCTTTCGTCCGGGGAGCTGTTTTTT
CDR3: CASSSPGALSSGELFF

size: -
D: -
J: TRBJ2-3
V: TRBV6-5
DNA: TGTGCCAGCAGTTTCCAGGGTCTCACAGATACGCAGTATTTT
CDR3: CASSFQGLTDTQYF

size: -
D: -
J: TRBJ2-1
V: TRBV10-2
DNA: TGCGCCAGCAGTGATGTAGGAGGTGAGCAGTTCTTC
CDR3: CASSDVGGEQFF

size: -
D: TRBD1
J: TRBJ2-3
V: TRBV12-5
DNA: TGTGCTAGTGCCGGCGACAGGGGCGCCCTCAAATCCACAGATACGCAGTATTTT
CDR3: CASAGDRGALKSTDTQYF

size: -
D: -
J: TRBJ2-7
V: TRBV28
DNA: TGTGCCAGCAGCCGAGGGGGGGGGTACGAGCAGTACTTC
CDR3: CASSRGGGYEQYF

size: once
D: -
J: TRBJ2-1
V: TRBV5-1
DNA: TGCGCCAGCAGCTTGGAGAATGAGCAGTTCTTC
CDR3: CASSLENEQFF

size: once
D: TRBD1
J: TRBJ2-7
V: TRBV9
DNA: TGTGCCAGCAGCGGACCGGGACAGAGATTCTACGAGCAGTACTTC
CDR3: CASSGPGQRFYEQYF

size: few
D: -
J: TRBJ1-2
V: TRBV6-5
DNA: TGTGCCAGCAGTCCCGGGACAAACTATGGCTACACCTTC
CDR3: CASSPGTNYGYTF

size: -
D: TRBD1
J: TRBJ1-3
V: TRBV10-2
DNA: TGCGCCAGCAGTGAAGGCAGGGGGAGGGACACCATATATTTT
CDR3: CASSEGRGRDTIYF

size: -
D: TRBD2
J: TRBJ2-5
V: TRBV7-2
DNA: TGTGCCAGCAGCTTACTGAGAGCGGGGCAAGAGACCCAGTACTTC
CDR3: CASSLLRAGQETQYF

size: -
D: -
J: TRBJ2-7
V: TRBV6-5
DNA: TGTGCCAGCACCGAAAATTGGGGCACATCCTACGAGCAGTACTTC
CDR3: CASTENWGTSYEQYF

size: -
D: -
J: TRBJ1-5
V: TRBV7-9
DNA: TGTGCCAGCGGGTGGCGGTCGCACGGGCCAAATTATCAGCCCCAGCATTTT
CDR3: CASGWRSHGPNYQPQHF

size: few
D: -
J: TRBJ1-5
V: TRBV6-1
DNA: TGTGCCAGCAGTGAAGCGGAAGGGGCTGGGCATCAGCCCCAGCATTTT
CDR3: CASSEAEGAGHQPQHF

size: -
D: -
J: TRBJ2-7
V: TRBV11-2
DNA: TGTGCCAGCAGCCTCGAGGTGGCAGGGGTCGAGCAGTACTTC
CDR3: CASSLEVAGVEQYF

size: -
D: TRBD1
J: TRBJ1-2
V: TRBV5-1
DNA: TGCGCCAGCAGCCCGGACAGGGGTGGGGGCTACACCTTC
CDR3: CASSPDRGGGYTF

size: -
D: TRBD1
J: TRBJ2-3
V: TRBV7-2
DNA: TGTGCCAGCCTCCGGGACAGTAGCACAGATACGCAGTATTTT
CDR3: CASLRDSSTDTQYF

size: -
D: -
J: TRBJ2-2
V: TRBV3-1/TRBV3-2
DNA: TGTGCCAGCAGCCAGGACACCGGGGAGCTGTTTTTT
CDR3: CASSQDTGELFF

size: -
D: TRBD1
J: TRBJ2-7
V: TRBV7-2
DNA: TGTGCCAGCAGCTTACAATACCCCGGGACAGGGGTTGACGAGCAGTACTTC
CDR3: CASSLQYPGTGVDEQYF

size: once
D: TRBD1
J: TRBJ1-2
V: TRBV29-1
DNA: TGCAGCGTAACAGGGGGCGCAGGGCAGGACTATGGCTACACCTTC
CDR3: CSVTGGAGQDYGYTF

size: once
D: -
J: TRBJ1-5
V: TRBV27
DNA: TGTGCCAGCAGTCTACAGGGAAATCAGCCCCAGCATTTT
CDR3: CASSLQGNQPQHF

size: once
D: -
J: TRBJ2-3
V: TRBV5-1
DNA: TGCGCCAGCAGCTTGTTCAGACCCACGGGCACAGATACGCAGTATTTT
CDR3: CASSLFRPTGTDTQYF

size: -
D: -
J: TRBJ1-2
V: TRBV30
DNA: TGTGCCTGGAGTGTCGGGATCTATGGCTACACCTTC
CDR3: CAWSVGIYGYTF

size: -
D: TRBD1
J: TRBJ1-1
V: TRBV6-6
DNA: TGTGCCAGCAGTTACTCGACAGGGACGAACACTGAAGCTTTCTTT
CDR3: CASSYSTGTNTEAFF

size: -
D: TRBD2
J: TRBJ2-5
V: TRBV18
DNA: TGTGCCAGCTCACCACAGACCCCCACCCTTGATGGACTAGCGGGGGGTGAGACCCAGTACTTC
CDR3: CASSPQTPTLDGLAGGETQYF

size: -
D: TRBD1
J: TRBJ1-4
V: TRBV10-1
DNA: TGCGCCAGCAGCGCGGGACAGGTGAATGAAAAACTGTTTTTT
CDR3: CASSAGQVNEKLFF

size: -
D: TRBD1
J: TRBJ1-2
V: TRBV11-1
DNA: TGTGCCAGCAGCAAAACAGGGGGGAGTACCTATGGCTACACCTTC
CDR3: CASSKTGGSTYGYTF

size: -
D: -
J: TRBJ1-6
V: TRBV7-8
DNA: TGTGCCAGCAGCTCAGGGTGGTCCTATAATTCACCCCTCCACTTT
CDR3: CASSSGWSYNSPLHF

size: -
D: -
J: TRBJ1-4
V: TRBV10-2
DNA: TGCGCCAGCAGTGAGTACACTTGGGCTAATGAAAAACTGTTTTTT
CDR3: CASSEYTWANEKLFF

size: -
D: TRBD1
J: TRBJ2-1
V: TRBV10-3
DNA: TGTGCCATCAGTGATCGGACAGGGCGCAATGAGCAGTTCTTC
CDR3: CAISDRTGRNEQFF

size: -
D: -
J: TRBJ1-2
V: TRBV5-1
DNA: TGCGCCAGCAGCTTAGCTTCTAACTATGGCTACACCTTC
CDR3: CASSLASNYGYTF

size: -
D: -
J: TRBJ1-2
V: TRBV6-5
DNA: TGTGCCAGTCTCAACCTGGGACGGTCCATCTATGGCTACACCTTC
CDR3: CASLNLGRSIYGYTF

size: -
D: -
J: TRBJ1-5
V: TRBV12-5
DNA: TGTGCTAGTGGTTATAATAGCAATCAGCCCCAGCATTTT
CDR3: CASGYNSNQPQHF

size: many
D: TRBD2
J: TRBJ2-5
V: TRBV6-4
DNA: TGTGCCAGCAGCCCTACTAGCGGGGGACAAGAGACCCAGTACTTC
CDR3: CASSPTSGGQETQYF

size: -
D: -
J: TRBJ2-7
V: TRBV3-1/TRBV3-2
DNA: TGTGCCAGCAGGTCGGACGGGATGCCCTACGAGCAGTACTTC
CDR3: CASRSDGMPYEQYF

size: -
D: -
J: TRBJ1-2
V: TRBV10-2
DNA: TGCGCCAGCGGCCAGGGCTCCCTAGGGGATGGCTACACCTTC
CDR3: CASGQGSLGDGYTF

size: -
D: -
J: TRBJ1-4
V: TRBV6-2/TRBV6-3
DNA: TGTGCCAGCAGTTACTTGCCAGACGCTAATGAAAAACTGTTTTTT
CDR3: CASSYLPDANEKLFF

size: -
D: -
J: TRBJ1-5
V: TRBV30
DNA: TGTGCCTGGAGTGCCTGGACGGAGAATCAGCCCCAGCATTTT
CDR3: CAWSAWTENQPQHF

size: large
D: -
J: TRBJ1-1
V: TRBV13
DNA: TGTGCCAGCAGCCCGCCGCCAGTGATGAACACTGAAGCTTTCTTT
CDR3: CASSPPPVMNTEAFF

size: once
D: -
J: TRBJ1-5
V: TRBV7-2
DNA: TGTGCCAGCAGCTTCCCCGGACGCCCGAATCAGCCCCAGCATTTT
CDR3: CASSFPGRPNQPQHF

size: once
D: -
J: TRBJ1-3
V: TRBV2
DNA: TGTGCCAGAGGGGAGTCTGGAAACACCATATATTTT
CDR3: CARGESGNTIYF

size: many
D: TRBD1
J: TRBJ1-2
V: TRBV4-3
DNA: TGCGCCAGCAGCCAAGATGAGACAGGGGGAATAGCGGGCTACACCTTC
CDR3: CASSQDETGGIAGYTF

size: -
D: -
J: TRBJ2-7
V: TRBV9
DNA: TGTGCCAGCAGCGTAGTGGGAGGGGACAGGCCCTTGAGAGGGCAGTACTTC
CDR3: CASSVVGGDRPLRGQYF